A selection of T cell receptor beta chains follows, all from one sample in a study of naive and memory T cell subsets. From the UMI-ligation and nested PCR reads, TCRdb called clonotypes with MiXCR, one entry per CDR3 protein. The data contain 25,000 to 30,000 distinct CDR3 sequences, approximately 11% of them singletons. The sample was effector memory CD4+ T cells from blood. These receptors all stem from a human donor in good health. Each CDR3 is given with its conserved first and last residue.

v_gene: TRBV4-2; j_gene: TRBJ2-1; CDR3aa: CASSQEGGGLASNEQFF
v_gene: TRBV4-3; j_gene: TRBJ1-5; CDR3aa: CASSQDFTNQPQHF
v_gene: TRBV7-3; j_gene: TRBJ2-3; CDR3aa: CASSPYLTDTQYF
v_gene: TRBV27; j_gene: TRBJ1-2; CDR3aa: CASSLFAGPGVNYGYTF
v_gene: TRBV7-9; j_gene: TRBJ1-2; CDR3aa: CASSHSEYGYTF
v_gene: TRBV5-1; j_gene: TRBJ2-1; CDR3aa: CASTSGLAGGLGQFF
v_gene: TRBV3-1; j_gene: TRBJ2-7; CDR3aa: CASSPDSGLAGVFISYEQYF
v_gene: TRBV18; j_gene: TRBJ2-2; CDR3aa: CASSPPKLAGATGELFF
v_gene: TRBV12-3/TRBV12-4; j_gene: TRBJ2-5; CDR3aa: CASSRRAAQETQYF
v_gene: TRBV5-6; j_gene: TRBJ2-3; CDR3aa: CASSYRRGRADTQYF
v_gene: TRBV11-2; j_gene: TRBJ2-1; CDR3aa: CASKLGLAEYNEQFF
v_gene: TRBV28; j_gene: TRBJ1-5; CDR3aa: CASRGVGGAGQPQHF
v_gene: TRBV6-1; j_gene: TRBJ1-6; CDR3aa: CASRQEPGQPNSPLHF
v_gene: TRBV6-2/TRBV6-3; j_gene: TRBJ2-7; CDR3aa: CASGFGSRGEQYF
v_gene: TRBV7-9; j_gene: TRBJ1-1; CDR3aa: CASSLGTALEAFF
v_gene: TRBV5-1; j_gene: TRBJ2-1; CDR3aa: CASSFSSGSYNEQFF
v_gene: TRBV7-9; j_gene: TRBJ1-2; CDR3aa: CASSLEIRGAGRLYNYGYTF
v_gene: TRBV4-1; j_gene: TRBJ1-5; CDR3aa: CASSQDGRWSNQPQHF
v_gene: TRBV6-6; j_gene: TRBJ1-6; CDR3aa: CASTRQANSPLHF
v_gene: TRBV7-2; j_gene: TRBJ2-7; CDR3aa: CASSLGVAGSYEQYF